There are a few counts of the clone carrying this T cell receptor beta chain. Its target is not known. CDR3 length: 13 amino acids. V shed 2 bases and J shed 10 bases, with 14 bases lying between them. This specimen comes from a study of identical twins. General study findings and limits: Less excess twin sharing appeared in beta out-of-frame sequences.

TCRdb reprocessed the 5' RACE reads via MiXCR and lists one record per CDR3 protein. The sample consists of some 590,000 distinct CDR3 sequences, approximately 10% of them appearing once. The sample also formed part of further work on yellow fever vaccine responses in identical twins.

V gene TRBV12-3 or TRBV12-4 combines with J gene TRBJ1-1, with D possibly being TRBD1 (5 bases). The sequence derives from a woman aged 18-30 years in good health. The sequenced sample was PBMCs. This CDR3 reads CASSLSEWTRAFF. CDR3 coding DNA: TGTGCCAGCAGTTTATCGGAGTGGACAAGAGCTTTCTTT.